The 20 T cell receptor beta chains reported below all come from one sample, sequenced in a study of T cell repertoires in cytomegalovirus infection. TCRdb independently ran MiXCR on the reads; one entry per CDR3 protein. The sample lists about 130,000 distinct CDR3 sequences; about 10% were seen once. The sample comprised PBMCs. These receptors were obtained from a human donor in good health (CMV status not recorded). Some clones in this sample may be carry-over from other donors' samples.

This clonotype showed up many times. The chain has TRBV20-1 and TRBJ2-7; 10 nucleotides agree with TRBD1. After removal of 5 bases from V and 5 bases from J, the junction contained 12 bases not matched to a gene. CDR3 size: 15 residues. The germline V gene has CDR1 DFQATT and CDR2 SNEGSKA (reference sequence). The CDR3 DNA reads TGCAGTGCTTGGGAAGGGACAGGGGCTCCCGACGAGCAGTACTTC. Translated, it gives CSAWEGTGAPDEQYF.

Details on this clonotype: With a much larger clone just one base away, this may be a read error. The V gene is TRBV28, the J gene TRBJ1-6, with TRBD1 as a possible D gene (5 bases). Germline V gene data show CDR1 as MDHEN and CDR2 as SYDVKM. The CDR3 totals 14 residues. CDR3 coding DNA: TGTACCAGCAGTTTAGTCAGGGAGAATTCACCCCTCCACTTT. It codes for CTSSLVRENSPLHF.

V is TRBV20-1 and J is TRBJ2-7, with TRBD2 matching 7 bases. Germline CDR1 and CDR2: DFQATT and SNEGSKA (reference sequence). The CDR3 runs 15 residues. The ends lost 5 bases at V and 2 bases at J; junction bases unmatched: 12. CDR3 nucleotides: TGCAGTGCTGAGGAGGGGAGGGGCTCCCCCTACGAGCAGTACTTC. Translated, it gives CSAEEGRGSPYEQYF.

This clonotype was seen at least ten times. This chain links TRBV12-3 or TRBV12-4 with TRBJ1-1; 8 bases line up with TRBD1. Trimming took 6 bases from V and 7 from J; bases not matched to a gene: 7. This CDR3 comprises 13 residues. Written as DNA, the CDR3 is TGTGCCAGCAGAAAAGGACAGGGCGGTGAAGCTTTCTTT. It is translated as CASRKGQGGEAFF.

Many counts were recorded for this clonotype. The chain combines TRBV14 with TRBJ1-1; weak D call: TRBD1 (5 bases). Germline V gene lookup returns CDR1 SGHDN and CDR2 FVKESK. The CDR3 is 14 residues long. V was shortened by 2 bases and J by 1 base, with 8 bases between the two germline ends. CDR3 DNA sequence: TGTGCCAGCAGCCAAACAGGACCGAACACTGAAGCTTTCTTT. Amino acids: CASSQTGPNTEAFF. Full variable domain (missing parts from reference TRBV14 and TRBJ1-1): EAGVTQFPSHSVIEKGQTVTLRCDPISGHDNLYWYRRVMGKEIKFLLHFVKESKQDESGMPNNRFLAERTGGTYSTLKVQPAELEDSGVYFCASSQTGPNTEAFFGQGTRLTVV.

This clonotype was seen repeatedly, ten times or more. The chain links TRBV7-2 to TRBJ1-1; 10 bases match TRBD1. Germline V lookup: CDR1 SGHTA, CDR2 FQGNSA. Losses at the gene ends were 6 bases for V and 6 bases for J; bases not matched to a gene: 10. This CDR3 has 15 amino acids. The CDR3 DNA reads TGTGCCAGCAGGCCGGACAGGGGGAGTAGGCCTGAAGCTTTCTTT. Its translation: CASRPDRGSRPEAFF.

This clonotype showed up many times. The rearrangement uses TRBV28 and TRBJ2-5; tentatively, D is TRBD1 (6 bases). V lost 4 bases, J lost 5 bases, and 17 bases lay in between. Germline V lookup: CDR1 MDHEN, CDR2 SYDVKM. The CDR3 extends over 15 amino acids. The CDR3 DNA reads as TGTGCCAGCAGTTACCCGACAGGATTCACGGAGACCCAGTACTTC. It specifies CASSYPTGFTETQYF. The full variable domain, completed using reference TRBV28 and TRBJ2-5, is DVKVTQSSRYLVKRTGEKVFLECVQDMDHENMFWYRQDPGLGLRLIYFSYDVKMKEKGDIPEGYSVSREKKERFSLILESASTNQTSMYLCASSYPTGFTETQYFGPGTRLLVL.

This clonotype has a count of ten or more. The chain carries TRBV5-6 and TRBJ2-1, with D unclear. V was cut by 5 bases and J by 8 bases, with 11 bases left in between. The CDR3 is 12 residues long. Per germline, CDR1 SGHDT and CDR2 YYEEEE. The CDR3 nucleotides read TGTGCCAGCAGTGTGATAGCCGATGAGCAGTTCTTC. This codes for CASSVIADEQFF. Full variable domain (remainder filled in from reference TRBV5-6 and TRBJ2-1): DAGVTQSPTHLIKTRGQQVTLRCSPKSGHDTVSWYQQALGQGPQFIFQYYEEEERQRGNFPDRFSGHQFPNYSSELNVNALLLGDSALYLCASSVIADEQFFGPGTRLTVL.

The chain combines TRBV29-1 with TRBJ2-5; D could derive from TRBD1 or TRBD2 (6 bases each). Looked up from germline, CDR1 is SQVTM and CDR2 is ANQGSEA. The CDR3 has 12 amino acids. Trimming took 7 bases from V and 7 from J, leaving 16 bases between them. CDR3 protein: CSAGGQVRTQYF. The CDR3, as DNA: TGCAGCGCTGGGGGGCAAGTGAGGACCCAGTACTTC.

The CDR3 nucleotides read TGCAGTGCTAGAGCGTCCAGGGGGCGAAGAAACTATGGCTACACCTTC. This gives the protein CSARASRGRRNYGYTF. The chain combines TRBV20-1 with TRBJ1-2; 8 bases are shared with TRBD1. Trimming at V came to 1 base and at J to 2 bases, leaving 9 bases not matched to a gene. This CDR3 is 16 amino acids long. CDR1 DFQATT and CDR2 SNEGSKA come from the germline V gene (reference sequence).

A few counts support this clonotype. The chain joins TRBV20-1 to TRBJ1-5; D may be TRBD1 (5 bases). V shed 1 base and J shed 2 bases, with 15 bases lying between them. Germline V gene data show CDR1 as DFQATT and CDR2 as SNEGSKA (reference sequence). This CDR3 comprises 16 residues. In nucleotides, the CDR3 is TGCAGTGCTAGAGTCGGGGGGAAAGGAGGCAATCAGCCCCAGCATTTT. It specifies CSARVGGKGGNQPQHF.

The chain links TRBV28 to TRBJ2-3; 7 bases align to TRBD2. This CDR3 has 16 amino acids. Germline trimming cut 8 bases from V and 3 bases from J; bases unmatched to any gene: 14. CDR1 and CDR2 (germline): MDHEN, SYDVKM. The CDR3 protein is CASGPPGGTDTDTQYF. CDR3 DNA sequence: TGTGCCAGCGGACCCCCCGGGGGGACCGATACAGATACGCAGTATTTT.

In this sample, this clonotype turned up many times. The chain uses TRBV29-1 and TRBJ1-1; TRBD1 might be the D (6 bases). In germline, CDR1 is SQVTM, CDR2 ANQGSEA. The CDR3 loop spans 11 amino acids. Trimming pared 7 bases from V and 4 bases from J, leaving 10 bases between. The CDR3 coding sequence is TGCAGCGCACGGGGGCCCACTGAAGCTTTCTTT. As protein: CSARGPTEAFF.

In this sample, this clonotype turned up many times. This rearrangement joins TRBV12-3 or TRBV12-4 to TRBJ2-1, with unresolved D. This CDR3 comprises 16 residues. V was shortened by 5 bases and J by 5 bases, with 19 bases between the two germline ends. The CDR3 DNA follows: TGTGCCAGCAGTCCGTCGTCGCGTCGCCGACACAATGAGCAGTTCTTC. Its translation is CASSPSSRRRHNEQFF.

This clonotype was found many times. V gene TRBV20-1 combines with J gene TRBJ1-1; a possible D gene is TRBD1 (5 bases). Germline assignment: CDR1 DFQATT and CDR2 SNEGSKA (reference sequence). The CDR3 is 16 amino acids. Trimming removed 0 bases from V and 0 bases from J, with 14 bases in between. The CDR3 region is CSARDRGEIMNTEAFF. CDR3 DNA: TGCAGTGCTAGAGATCGGGGGGAAATCATGAACACTGAAGCTTTCTTT.

This clonotype was seen many times. V is TRBV6-6 and J is TRBJ2-2; D call uncertain. V was clipped by 0 bases and J by 2 bases, with 16 bases between them. CDR1 is MNHNY and CDR2 is SVGAGI in the germline V gene (reference sequence). CDR3 length: 18 residues. CDR3 sequence (DNA): TGTGCCAGCAGTTACTCGAGTCTCGGCGGAGCAAACACCGGGGAGCTGTTTTTT. This translates into CASSYSSLGGANTGELFF.

This clonotype occurred many times. The rearrangement joins TRBV2 to TRBJ2-1; TRBD2 aligns across 9 bases. CDR3 size: 15 residues. Germline trimming cut 1 base from V and 4 bases from J; bases unmatched to any gene: 2. Per the germline V gene, CDR1 is SNHLY and CDR2 is FYNNEI. The CDR3 DNA is TGTGCCAGCAGTGAAGAGGGACTAGCTTACAATGAGCAGTTCTTC. Its translation is CASSEEGLAYNEQFF.

This clonotype was counted ten times or more. This rearrangement joins TRBV7-2 to TRBJ2-3; 7 bases align to TRBD2. The CDR3 runs 18 residues. V trimming: 5 bases; J trimming: 8 bases; junction bases outside the gene matches: 22. Per the germline V gene, CDR1 is SGHTA and CDR2 is FQGNSA. The CDR3 spells CASSRRSGLLLKAGTQYF. Here the CDR3 DNA reads TGTGCCAGCAGCCGTCGCTCGGGACTACTTCTGAAGGCGGGTACGCAGTATTTT.

This clonotype came up many times. The chain uses TRBV7-2 and TRBJ1-2, with 9 bases aligning to TRBD1. Germline-derived CDR1 and CDR2 are SGHTA and FQGNSA. The CDR3 has 13 residues. With V trimmed by 2 bases and J by 7 bases, 2 bases remained unmatched. The DNA for the CDR3 is TGTGCCAGCAGCTTAAGACAGGGGGGTGGCTACACCTTC. Its translation is CASSLRQGGGYTF.

This clonotype was counted between two and nine times. The chain combines TRBV27 with TRBJ2-7, with D perhaps being TRBD1 or TRBD2 (6 bases each). V was clipped by 10 bases and J by 6 bases, with 22 bases between them. CDR1 is MNHEY, CDR2 SMNVEV, per germline (reference sequence). The CDR3 length is 14 residues. The CDR3 nucleotides are TGTGCCACCGGGACTGGACAGCGTCTCCGCGAGCAGTACTTC. Translated: CATGTGQRLREQYF.